This is a list of T cell receptor beta chains from one sample in a study of monozygotic twins with inflammatory bowel disease. Using the 5' RACE reads, TCRdb records one entry per CDR3 protein without DNA. The sample yields approximately 340,000 distinct CDR3 sequences, of which the top ten take up around 2%. Sample: blood. These receptors were obtained from a human donor with ulcerative colitis or Crohn's disease, or a healthy co-twin of an affected twin (not recorded which). CDR3s include the opening cysteine and the closing phenylalanine or tryptophan.

J: TRBJ1-2; length: 13; V: TRBV11-2; CDR3: CASSRQSNYGYTF
J: TRBJ1-2; length: 13; V: TRBV3-1; CDR3: CASSQGQDYGYTF
J: TRBJ1-5; length: 15; V: TRBV20-1; CDR3: CSARAWRVGNQPQHF
J: TRBJ2-1; length: 16; V: TRBV14; CDR3: CASSQVASLTYNEQFF
J: TRBJ2-7; length: 14; V: TRBV20-1; CDR3: CSAREGLAGYEQYF
J: TRBJ2-1; length: 16; V: TRBV2; CDR3: CASAVDREEPYNEQFF
J: TRBJ1-2; length: 12; V: TRBV4-1; CDR3: CASSPPGRGYTF
J: TRBJ2-6; length: 14; V: TRBV5-1; CDR3: CASSPPPGANVLTF
J: TRBJ1-6; length: 14; V: TRBV10-2; CDR3: CASSGTARGSPLHF
J: TRBJ2-5; length: 15; V: TRBV9; CDR3: CASSPKPGVLETQYF
J: TRBJ1-1; length: 14; V: TRBV27; CDR3: CASSSLQGDTEAFF
J: TRBJ2-1; length: 16; V: TRBV7-6; CDR3: CASSLTGDGSYNEQFF
J: TRBJ1-2; length: 12; V: TRBV12-3/TRBV12-4; CDR3: CASSQTGLGYTF
J: TRBJ2-3; length: 16; V: TRBV7-2; CDR3: CASSLGILAATDTQYF
J: TRBJ2-1; length: 17; V: TRBV4-3; CDR3: CASSQDLGQSLYNEQFF